This T cell receptor beta chain was observed in a study of blood T cells in healthy people across ages (dated by TCRdb to about 2015). For the wider study: In model experiments, template switching captured roughly one uniquely barcoded TCR beta cDNA molecule for every two T cells. To track age-related changes in TCR beta repertoire diversity, the study relied on deep sequencing normalized with unique cDNA molecular identifiers. The donors were divided into four age groups: young (average 16 years), middle-aged (under 40), aged (about 56) and long-lived (roughly 86). Donors of different ages were randomly distributed across sequencing lanes to avoid experimental bias. Using the same blood draw, the study looked at two additional independent replicas of 1 million unique cDNA reads for two donors, one aged 18 to 29 and the other aged 80 or older.

Points the paper makes about the study in general: Because the CMV infection status of the donors was unknown, age-related changes in expanded clonotypes may potentially have been confounded. Estimates of total diversity based on one million sequenced T cells were considered lower bounds and underestimates. A strong correlation was found between observed TCR beta diversity and the percentage of naive T cells measured by flow cytometry. As age increased, observed TCR beta diversity per million T cells dropped in a roughly linear way, and a significant reduction was already evident by age 40. Conclusive comparison of naive and antigen-experienced compartments was prevented by the profiling of bulk unsorted PBMCs. Compared with the aged group, more naive CD4+ T cells, fewer expanded clones and increased TCR diversity were shown by the long-lived group, suggesting age selection.

As for this clonotype: Its antigen is not yet known. Base qualities are missing; no much larger clone stands one base away.

The protocol used for the library was 5' RACE. Sequenced using an Illumina HiSeq 2500. A second PCR of roughly 7 to 11 cycles was performed with a sample-barcoded 5' primer and a J-beta primer mix. A template-switch 5' adaptor carrying 12 random nucleotides introduced a unique molecular identifier onto each TCR beta cDNA molecule. Each sample yielded at least 3 million CDR3-containing paired-end reads. First-strand cDNA synthesis was performed from all RNA using the Mint cDNA synthesis kit, with priming by a TRBC-specific oligonucleotide. Following uracil-DNA glycosylase treatment, a first 18-cycle PCR with universal primers M1SS and BC2_uni_R was performed on all cDNA. Per the original workflow: For normalization, 1 million high-quality reads, each with a distinct molecular identifier, were randomly selected from each sample. Reads with shared molecular identifiers were discarded instead of being binned into consensus sequences. MiTCR, with a Q25 quality threshold and the strictest error-elimination algorithm, was used for CDR3 identification, clonotype clustering and error correction. A nonparametric unseen species model with Euler transformation was used to estimate a lower bound on total TCR beta diversity. TCRdb reworked the public reads: Q25 trimming with fastp, MiXCR clone assembly, productive beta chains retained. Under each unique CDR3 protein, matching rows form one entry showing the most common genes and DNA. TCRdb, not the original authors, processed these V and J calls. Recorded for this sample are about 1,000,000 distinct CDR3 sequences; 45% of them occurred a single time. Under 20% of the sample is held by the ten biggest clonotypes.

The CDR3 covers 13 residues, taking in both the cysteine and the phenylalanine. The only DNA kept is the CDR3, 39 bases in frame from the first base. Per the germline V gene, MDHEN is the CDR1 and SYDVKM is the CDR2. For this chain, trimming is 5 bases at the V end and 10 bases at the J end, and the number of junction bases without a gene match is 7. The approximately 40 donors, aged about 6 to 95 years, were systemically healthy Caucasian individuals from Russia. Ten milliliters of peripheral blood were drawn from each donor into EDTA-treated Vacutainer tubes. Ficoll-Paque density-gradient centrifugation was used to isolate PBMCs, with at least 6.5 million per sample. Total RNA, at least 6 micrograms per sample, was extracted from PBMCs with Trizol reagent. The percentages of naive CD45RAhigh/CD27high T cells were determined by flow cytometry on a PBMC aliquot from every donor.

The origin of this receptor is a woman aged 55-69 years in good health. This chain joins TRBV28 to TRBJ2-2; TRBD1 fits 7 bases in the junction. The sequenced sample consisted of blood. This receptor has the CDR3 CASSPDRDEELFF. At the DNA level, the sequence is TGTGCCAGCAGTCCAGACAGGGATGAGGAGCTGTTTTTT.